What follows are 26 T cell receptor beta chains derived from one specimen sequenced in a study of T cells after posttransplantation cyclophosphamide. The method was immunoSEQ multiplex PCR; TCRdb's version includes in-frame clones alone and lacks a portion of them. The sample has about 52,000 clones, 94% seen once. The sequenced sample consisted of PBMCs. The origin of the receptors is a woman younger than 45 in good health and a related stem cell transplant donor.

The rearrangement links TRBV28 to TRBJ1-1, with D unclear. V dropped 3 bases and J dropped 6 bases, with 8 bases sitting between them. The germline CDR1 and CDR2 sequences are MDHEN and SYDVKM. The CDR3 spans 12 residues. CDR3 DNA: TGTGCCAGCAGTTTCAGGCTCCCTGAAGCTTTCTTT. This codes for CASSFRLPEAFF.

A remark on this clone: Other DNA sequences within the sample encode an identical CDR3. This chain uses TRBV2 with TRBJ2-1; 9 nucleotides line up with TRBD2. This CDR3 comprises 15 residues. V shed 4 bases and J 9 bases; nucleotides not matched to a gene: 10. The germline V gene encodes CDR1 SNHLY and CDR2 FYNNEI. The CDR3 DNA follows: TGTGCCAGCAGTGGAGGGGCGGGGGGGCCGGGTGAGCAGTTCTTC. Protein sequence: CASSGGAGGPGEQFF.

The V call is TRBV29-1, the J call TRBJ2-2; D perhaps matches TRBD1 (6 bases). Germline values: CDR1 SQVTM, CDR2 ANQGSEA. Trimming removed 6 bases from V and 3 bases from J, with 8 bases in between. The CDR3 sequence is 12 residues long. The CDR3 DNA sequence: TGCAGCGTACAGGGTGACACCGGGGAGCTGTTTTTT. Protein product: CSVQGDTGELFF.

The J gene is TRBJ2-1, the V gene TRBV4-1; 11 nucleotides align to TRBD2. Germline lookup yields CDR1 MGHRA and CDR2 YSYEKL. The CDR3 has 14 residues. Trimming cost V 5 bases and J 5 bases; bases outside gene matches: 2. CDR3 sequence reads: CASSVAGGNNEQFF. The DNA of the CDR3 is TGCGCCAGCAGCGTAGCGGGGGGGAACAATGAGCAGTTCTTC.

This chain joins TRBV27 and TRBJ1-2; D gene uncertain. The CDR3 is 13 residues long. CDR1 is MNHEY and CDR2 is SMNVEV in the germline V gene (reference sequence). Trimming left V 2 bases short and J 8 bases short, with 12 bases between. The CDR3 region is CASSLTGTRGYTF. Here the CDR3 DNA reads TGTGCCAGCAGTTTAACCGGAACTAGGGGCTACACCTTC.

The chain joins TRBV19 to TRBJ1-6, with unresolved D. Germline values: CDR1 LNHDA, CDR2 SQIVND (reference sequence). The V end lost 2 bases, the J end lost 9 bases, and 5 bases lay between the germline ends. The CDR3 consists of 12 residues. CDR3 sequence: CASSIRGSPLHF. For the CDR3, the DNA is TGTGCCAGTAGTATACGAGGTTCACCCCTCCACTTT.

V and J are TRBV4-2 and TRBJ1-2; 9 bases align to TRBD1. The CDR3 is 16 amino acids. The J segment lost 4 bases and the V segment lost 4 bases, leaving 10 bases of the junction unmatched. The germline V gene has CDR1 LGHNA and CDR2 YNFKEQ. The CDR3 is CASSPSRTGARYGYTF. The CDR3 nucleotides read TGTGCCAGCAGCCCCTCAAGGACAGGGGCCCGCTATGGCTACACCTTC.

The J gene is TRBJ2-1, the V gene TRBV14; maybe TRBD1 (6 bases). V was pared by 2 bases and J by 6 bases, with 17 bases between. CDR3 length equals 16 residues. The germline CDR1 and CDR2 sequences are SGHDN and FVKESK. CDR3 loop: CASSQWWDAGANEQFF. The CDR3 DNA sequence: TGTGCCAGCAGCCAATGGTGGGACGCAGGGGCCAATGAGCAGTTCTTC.

The chain combines TRBV5-4 with TRBJ2-7; 14 nucleotides align to TRBD2. V gave up 0 bases and J gave up 2 bases; unmatched junction bases: 4. The CDR3 totals 17 residues. Per germline, CDR1 SGHNT and CDR2 YYREEE (reference sequence). CDR3 in amino acids: CASSLAGLAGDPYEQYF. CDR3 DNA sequence: TGTGCCAGCAGCTTGGCGGGACTAGCGGGGGATCCCTACGAGCAGTACTTC. Full variable domain (remainder filled in from reference TRBV5-4 and TRBJ2-7): ETGVTQSPTHLIKTRGQQVTLRCSSQSGHNTVSWYQQALGQGPQFIFQYYREEENGRGNFPPRFSGLQFPNYSSELNVNALELDDSALYLCASSLAGLAGDPYEQYFGPGTRLTVT.

The chain has TRBV18 and TRBJ1-1; the D gene is possibly TRBD1 (5 bases). The CDR3 runs to 13 residues. In germline, CDR1 is KGHSH, CDR2 LQKENI. V gave up 5 bases and J gave up 1 base, with 8 bases separating them. The CDR3 here is CASSNGQNTEAFF. The CDR3 nucleotides read TGTGCCAGCTCAAATGGACAGAACACTGAAGCTTTCTTT.

The chain recombines TRBV6-5 with TRBJ1-1; a weak D match, TRBD1 (5 bases). V lost 6 bases to trimming and J lost 2 bases, with 13 bases between them. The CDR3 has 14 residues. Per germline, CDR1 MNHEY and CDR2 SVGAGI. CDR3 bases: TGTGCCAGCAGAAAACGCAGGGCCAACACTGAAGCTTTCTTT. It specifies CASRKRRANTEAFF.

The V gene is TRBV9, the J gene TRBJ2-2; 9 bases are a match to TRBD2. Looked up from germline, CDR1 is SGDLS and CDR2 is YYNGEE. V shed 7 bases and J 4 bases; nucleotides not matched to a gene: 11. The CDR3 loop spans 16 amino acids. In nucleotides, the CDR3 is TGTGCCAGCGCCGCAGGCGGGGGGGGTGGCACCGGGGAGCTGTTTTTT. Translation gives CASAAGGGGGTGELFF.

The rearrangement uses TRBV19 and TRBJ1-5, with D unresolved. The CDR3 runs to 13 residues. The V end lost 6 bases, the J end lost 3 bases, and 9 bases lay between the germline ends. Germline V gives CDR1 LNHDA, CDR2 SQIVND (reference sequence). CDR3 bases: TGTGCCAGTAGGGGCAGCCTCAATCAGCCCCAGCATTTT. Protein product: CASRGSLNQPQHF.

This sequence joins TRBV19 and TRBJ1-2, with 8 nucleotides matching TRBD1. Germline assignment: CDR1 LNHDA and CDR2 SQIVND (reference sequence). V lost 5 bases and J lost 4; bases outside the gene matches: 9. CDR3 length: 15 residues. The CDR3 loop is CASSSGGAGFYGYTF. CDR3 DNA sequence: TGTGCCAGTAGTTCAGGGGGCGCAGGCTTCTATGGCTACACCTTC.

This clone came up once. J is TRBJ2-1 and V is TRBV5-1, with 9 bases identical to TRBD2. Germline CDR1 and CDR2: SGHRS and YFSETQ. The CDR3 has 14 amino acids. V shed 5 bases and J 2 bases; nucleotides not matched to a gene: 2. In DNA form, the CDR3 reads TGCGCCAGCAGGGGCGGGGGGGCCTACAATGAGCAGTTCTTC. It translates to CASRGGGAYNEQFF. Full variable domain (missing parts from reference TRBV5-1 and TRBJ2-1): KAGVTQTPRYLIKTRGQQVTLSCSPISGHRSVSWYQQTPGQGLQFLFEYFSETQRNKGNFPGRFSGRQFSNSRSEMNVSTLELGDSALYLCASRGGGAYNEQFFGPGTRLTVL.

This clone was seen once. The chain recombines TRBV6-5 with TRBJ1-5; D not resolved. This CDR3 is 13 amino acids long. CDR1 and CDR2 (germline): MNHEY, SVGAGI. V lost 8 bases to trimming and J lost 0 bases, with 8 bases between them. The CDR3 DNA sequence: TGTGCCAGCGGGCGCTATAGCAATCAGCCCCAGCATTTT. Residues: CASGRYSNQPQHF.

This clone was seen just once. The rearrangement uses TRBV5-1 and TRBJ2-7; D is perhaps TRBD1 (6 bases). The CDR3 extends over 20 amino acids. Trimming pared 6 bases from V and 9 bases from J, leaving 40 bases between. Germline CDR1 SGHRS, CDR2 YFSETQ. DNA of the CDR3: TGCGCCAGCATCCAAAAGGGGGATACTACGAGATCGACGATTCAAGGGGGGCAGTACTTC. The encoded protein is CASIQKGDTTRSTIQGGQYF.

Only a few counts were recorded for this clone. V usage is TRBV4-1 and J usage is TRBJ1-5, with a weak D call TRBD1 (6 bases). Germline values: CDR1 MGHRA, CDR2 YSYEKL. V lost 5 bases to trimming and J lost 2 bases, with 16 bases between them. The CDR3 is made up of 16 amino acids. The DNA of the CDR3 is TGCGCCAGCAGCTTCGGAGTGGGGGGGCGCAATCAGCCCCAGCATTTT. It is translated as CASSFGVGGRNQPQHF.

The chain combines TRBV2 with TRBJ2-7; D might be TRBD2 (6 bases). The CDR3 covers 14 residues. Germline V CDR1 and CDR2: SNHLY, FYNNEI. V was shortened by 1 base and J by 3 bases, with 10 bases between the two germline ends. CDR3 sequence reads: CASSEGRGSYEQYF. The DNA of the CDR3 is TGTGCCAGCAGTGAAGGACGGGGGAGCTACGAGCAGTACTTC. Drawing the rest from reference TRBV2 and TRBJ2-7, the complete variable domain is EPEVTQTPSHQVTQMGQEVILRCVPISNHLYFYWYRQILGQKVEFLVSFYNNEISEKSEIFDDQFSVERPDGSNFTLKIRSTKLEDSAMYFCASSEGRGSYEQYFGPGTRLTVT.

The chain uses TRBV9 and TRBJ1-2, with D maybe TRBD1 (6 bases). Trimming pared 2 bases from V and 5 bases from J, leaving 16 bases between. CDR3 length: 15 residues. CDR1 and CDR2 (germline): SGDLS, YYNGEE. The CDR3 DNA is TGTGCCAGCAGCGTGTACCGGGGGGCGGTTTATGGCTACACCTTC. Residues: CASSVYRGAVYGYTF.

This clone has only one observation. The V call is TRBV11-1, the J call TRBJ2-6; tentative D call: TRBD1 (5 bases). Trimming took 6 bases from V and 2 from J, leaving 11 bases between them. This CDR3 has 15 amino acids. The germline CDR1 and CDR2 sequences are SGHAT and FQDESV (reference sequence). CDR3 loop: CASSQWGAGANVLTF. CDR3 DNA sequence: TGTGCCAGCAGTCAATGGGGCGCTGGGGCCAACGTCCTGACTTTC.

The gene calls are TRBV11-3 and TRBJ2-2; 9 positions agree with TRBD2. The V gene end was trimmed by 1 base and the J gene end by 5 bases; junction bases not matched to a gene: 5. Germline V gene data show CDR1 as SGHNT and CDR2 as YENEEA. This CDR3 is built from 16 residues. The DNA for the CDR3 is TGTGCCAGCAGCTTAGCACTTAGCGGGAGAACCGGGGAGCTGTTTTTT. The encoded protein is CASSLALSGRTGELFF.

The gene calls are TRBV5-4 and TRBJ1-2; the D gene is possibly TRBD1 (5 bases). This CDR3 comprises 14 residues. Trimming pared 0 bases from V and 5 bases from J, leaving 11 bases between. CDR1 and CDR2 (germline): SGHNT, YYREEE (reference sequence). CDR3 bases: TGTGCCAGCAGCTTGGCCGGGGGAGAATATGGCTACACCTTC. Translation: CASSLAGGEYGYTF.

The chain recombines TRBV2 with TRBJ2-3; 8 bases map to TRBD1. J lost 2 bases, V lost 4 bases, and 2 bases had no gene match. The CDR3 is 14 residues long. Germline CDR1 SNHLY, CDR2 FYNNEI. The CDR3 protein is CASSGQGLTDTQYF. Here the CDR3 DNA reads TGTGCCAGCAGTGGACAGGGGCTCACAGATACGCAGTATTTT.

This clone was observed a few times. The V call is TRBV30, the J call TRBJ1-1; 7 bases are a match to TRBD1. V dropped 8 bases and J dropped 3; count of bases not matched to a gene: 9. Germline CDR1 reads GTSNPN; CDR2 reads SVGIG (reference sequence). CDR3 length: 13 amino acids. The CDR3 nucleotides read TGTGCCGCGGGTCGGGACAGCTACACTGAAGCTTTCTTT. The encoded protein is CAAGRDSYTEAFF.

This chain connects TRBV4-2 to TRBJ1-1, with D possibly matching TRBD1 (6 bases). CDR3 length: 15 residues. Germline CDR1 LGHNA, CDR2 YNFKEQ. Trimming shortened V by 3 bases and J by 5 bases, and 16 bases separated the two germline ends. CDR3 nucleotide sequence: TGTGCCAGCAGCCATAGCGGGGCAGGGGAGACTGAAGCTTTCTTT. Translated, it gives CASSHSGAGETEAFF.